These 4 T cell receptor beta chains share one sample of origin, sequenced in a study of blood T cells in healthy people across ages. A second PCR of roughly 6 to 12 cycles used a sample-barcoded 5' primer and a J-beta primer mix. TCRdb ran MiXCR on the 5' RACE reads and lists one entry per CDR3 protein. The table has around 850,000 distinct CDR3 sequences, about 34% seen once. Sequenced sample: blood. Every receptor here comes from a man aged 18 to 29 in good health.

In this sample, this clonotype turned up many times. This chain connects TRBV20-1 to TRBJ2-5, with D possibly TRBD2 on 6 matching bases. The CDR3 is 13 amino acids. Trimming took 3 bases from V and 5 from J, leaving 13 bases between them. The germline gives CDR1 DFQATT, CDR2 SNEGSKA (reference sequence). CDR3 DNA sequence: TGCAGTGCTAGCGGCGGAGGAGGGGAGACCCAGTACTTC. This codes for CSASGGGGETQYF.

This clonotype was detected ten times or more. V and J are TRBV12-3 or TRBV12-4 and TRBJ2-3; TRBD1 is a possible D gene (6 bases). The CDR3 totals 13 residues. V shed 6 bases and J shed 4 bases, with 11 bases lying between them. CDR3 loop: CASRVWGPDTQYF. The CDR3 nucleotides are TGTGCCAGCAGGGTGTGGGGGCCAGATACGCAGTATTTT.

The chain recombines TRBV6-2 or TRBV6-3 with TRBJ2-4, with D possibly matching TRBD2 (6 bases). The CDR3 has 12 residues. V shed 7 bases and J shed 6 bases, with 10 bases lying between them. The V gene's germline CDR1 is MNHEY and CDR2 SVGEGT. The CDR3 reads CASTRGGNIQYF. The CDR3 DNA reads TGTGCCAGCACCCGGGGAGGAAACATTCAGTACTTC.

Remarks on this clonotype: One end of the junction fails to match germline, which may point to a read error. V usage is TRBV12-3 or TRBV12-4 and J usage is TRBJ2-3, with 11 bases lining up with TRBD2. The CDR3 runs to 14 residues. Written as DNA, the CDR3 is TGTGCCAGCACGGTAGCGGGGGGGGCAGATATGCAGTATTTT. It specifies CASTVAGGADMQYF.